The TCR beta chain described here comes from a study of T cells in Graves' hyperthyroidism and ophthalmopathy. Notes on the study in general: The majority of expanded thyroid clonotypes above 0.001 also appeared in blood.

The V gene's germline CDR1 is SGHTA and CDR2 FQGTGA. CDR3 length equals 12 residues. Trimming removed 11 bases at V and 4 bases at J, with 9 bases between. Using RNA transcripts as the source, TCR beta CDR3 regions were amplified. The TCR CDR3 was amplified in a first-round RT-PCR using the HTBI primer set. MiXCR was run by TCRdb on the multiplex PCR reads, yielding one entry per CDR3 protein. The repertoire holds more than 40,000 distinct CDR3 sequences, with more than 40% as singletons. This clonotype was counted at least ten times. Its target is unknown. Clinical symptoms, serum thyroxine, TRAb, thyroid ultrasound and orbital computed tomography informed diagnoses.

The sample was peripheral blood or thyroid tissue (not recorded which). This TCR derives from a woman aged 45-65 years with Graves' hyperthyroidism. The chain combines TRBV7-3 with TRBJ2-6, with D uncertain. CDR3 residues: CACSDGANVLTF. CDR3 coding DNA: TGTGCCTGCTCAGACGGGGCCAACGTCCTGACTTTC.